Listed below are T cell receptor beta chains from one sample, sequenced in a study of CD8 T cells in ankylosing spondylitis. Each CDR3 protein gets one entry after TCRdb re-called the 5' RACE reads with MiXCR. In the table there are a few hundred thousand distinct CDR3 sequences, around 18% of which are singletons. Source material: blood, either unsorted or a sorted T cell fraction (not recorded which). The receptors originated from a male donor with ankylosing spondylitis. The CDR3 runs from the conserved cysteine through the conserved F or W. The D gene is left open where the match is weak. Size is stated for part of the rows, as once, few or many counts, or as a class when the clone is expanded.

V gene,D gene,J gene,clone size,CDR3 length,CDR3 DNA,CDR3 protein
TRBV6-1,TRBD1,TRBJ2-2,NA,16,TGTGCCAGCAGTATGCAGGACAGGGCCTTCACCGGGGAGCTGTTTTTT,CASSMQDRAFTGELFF
TRBV5-1,NA,TRBJ2-7,few,14,TGCGCCAGCAGCTTGGATTGGGGGGCCTACGAGCAGTACTTC,CASSLDWGAYEQYF
TRBV7-3,NA,TRBJ2-7,NA,13,TGTGCCAGCAGCTTAACCAAGGGATACGAGCAGTACTTC,CASSLTKGYEQYF
TRBV7-3,NA,TRBJ2-2,NA,15,TGTGCCAGCAGCTCGTCGACAGGCGAGACCGGGGAGCTGTTTTTT,CASSSSTGETGELFF
TRBV5-6,TRBD2,TRBJ2-2,few,13,TGTGCCAGCAAGGACGGACTAGCGGGGGAGCTGTTTTTT,CASKDGLAGELFF
TRBV7-9,NA,TRBJ2-7,NA,14,TGTGCCAGCAGCTTAAACGAAAACCGCTACGAGCAGTACTTC,CASSLNENRYEQYF
TRBV7-9,NA,TRBJ1-2,NA,15,TGTGCCAGCAGCTTAGTGCTCGGGGCCGCCTATGGCTACACCTTC,CASSLVLGAAYGYTF
TRBV7-9,NA,TRBJ2-3,NA,17,TGTGCCAGCAGCTTAGCGGAAGGGGGACTGGAAACAGATACGCAGTATTTT,CASSLAEGGLETDTQYF
TRBV20-1,TRBD2,TRBJ2-3,few,15,TGCAGTGCTAGAGAGGACGGGAGGGTCAGCGATACGCAGTATTTT,CSAREDGRVSDTQYF
TRBV4-1,NA,TRBJ2-1,NA,14,TGCGCCAGCAGCCAAGAAGGGCTAAACAATGAGCAGTTCTTC,CASSQEGLNNEQFF
TRBV6-5,NA,TRBJ2-7,NA,12,TGTGCCAGCAGTTACTCTAACTACGAGCAGTACTTC,CASSYSNYEQYF
TRBV5-6,TRBD1,TRBJ2-1,few,14,TGTGCCAGCAGCATAGGGACAGCGTACAATGAGCAGTTCTTC,CASSIGTAYNEQFF
TRBV30,TRBD2,TRBJ2-1,NA,15,TGTGCCTGGTTGGGAGGGACTAGCGGAGACAATGAGCAGTTCTTC,CAWLGGTSGDNEQFF
TRBV10-3,NA,TRBJ2-5,NA,13,TGTGCCATCCGAGGACCGGGCCAAGAGACCCAGTACTTC,CAIRGPGQETQYF
TRBV12-3/TRBV12-4,TRBD2,TRBJ2-7,few,11,TGTGCCTCCGGGGGGGTTTACGAGCAGTACTTC,CASGGVYEQYF
TRBV20-1,NA,TRBJ2-5,NA,14,TGCAGTGCTAGAGATGCAGCTCCTGCGGAGACCCAGTACTTC,CSARDAAPAETQYF
TRBV20-1,NA,TRBJ2-7,few,15,TGCAGTGCTAGAGATCCGGGCGGGGACTCCTACGAGCAGTACTTC,CSARDPGGDSYEQYF
TRBV4-3,NA,TRBJ2-3,few,15,TGCGCCAGCAGCCAAGAACAGGGAAACCCAGATACGCAGTATTTT,CASSQEQGNPDTQYF
TRBV20-1,NA,TRBJ2-7,NA,13,TGCAGTGCTAGGTCAGGGGTGGGGTACGAGCAGTACTTC,CSARSGVGYEQYF
TRBV5-1,TRBD1,TRBJ1-2,NA,16,TGCGCCAGCAGCTTGGATGCGACAGGGGGCCTGAGAGGCTACACCTTC,CASSLDATGGLRGYTF
TRBV20-1,NA,TRBJ2-3,NA,15,TGCAGTGCTAGCCCCACGGATCGGTCGCGCCATACGCAGTATTTT,CSASPTDRSRHTQYF
TRBV5-1,NA,TRBJ2-2,NA,16,TGCGCCAGCAGCTTGTGGGTAGTGGCGAACACCGGGGAGCTGTTTTTT,CASSLWVVANTGELFF
TRBV6-2/TRBV6-3,NA,TRBJ2-2,few,15,TGTGCCAGCAGTTACGAGACCGATAACACCGGGGAGCTGTTTTTT,CASSYETDNTGELFF
TRBV3-1,NA,TRBJ2-1,NA,13,TGTGCCAGCAGCCAAGGCCTAAACCATGAGCAGTTCTTC,CASSQGLNHEQFF
TRBV20-1,TRBD1,TRBJ2-1,few,14,TGCAGTGCTTGGACAGGGGCCACATACAATGAGCAGTTCTTC,CSAWTGATYNEQFF
TRBV20-1,NA,TRBJ2-7,few,14,TGCAGTGCCCTCGAACGGCCAAGCTCCTACGAGCAGTACTTC,CSALERPSSYEQYF
TRBV12-3/TRBV12-4,NA,TRBJ2-3,many,14,TGTGCCAGCAGTCCAGCGGAGAACACAGATACGCAGTATTTT,CASSPAENTDTQYF
TRBV6-1,NA,TRBJ2-5,NA,13,TGTGCCATCAACCGGGACACTCAAGAGACCCAGTACTTC,CAINRDTQETQYF
TRBV6-2/TRBV6-3,NA,TRBJ1-5,NA,15,TGTGCCAGCAGTTTCGCCAGGGTCAGGGATCAGCCCCAGCATTTT,CASSFARVRDQPQHF
TRBV4-1,NA,TRBJ1-1,NA,15,TGCGCCAGCAACGACCGCTTCACTATGAACACTGAAGCTTTCTTT,CASNDRFTMNTEAFF
TRBV4-1,NA,TRBJ2-7,NA,13,TGCGCCAGCGGGTACCGGGACGGCTACGAGCAGTACTTC,CASGYRDGYEQYF
TRBV2,NA,TRBJ2-1,NA,14,TGTGCCAGCAGTGATCTGGGCTTGACGAATGAGCAGTTCTTC,CASSDLGLTNEQFF
TRBV7-7,NA,TRBJ2-1,NA,13,TGTGCTAGCAGCCATAGACTAGGCGTCGAGCAGTTCTTC,CASSHRLGVEQFF
TRBV12-3/TRBV12-4,NA,TRBJ2-1,NA,13,TGTGCCAGCAGTACCCACAGGGGGGGGGAGCAGTTCTTC,CASSTHRGGEQFF
TRBV6-1,NA,TRBJ1-5,few,15,TGTGCCAGCAGTGAATACCAATCGGGCAATCAGCCCCAGCATTTT,CASSEYQSGNQPQHF
TRBV18,NA,TRBJ2-1,few,15,TGTGCCAGCTCACCAACAGGGCGCGGCGACAATGAGCAGTTCTTC,CASSPTGRGDNEQFF
TRBV3-1,NA,TRBJ2-6,NA,12,TGTGCCAGCAGCCAAGCGGCCCCCGTCCTGACTTTC,CASSQAAPVLTF
TRBV20-1,NA,TRBJ2-7,NA,15,TGCAGTGCTAGAGTTCCGACAGGTCCCTCCTACGAGCAGTACTTC,CSARVPTGPSYEQYF
TRBV7-9,NA,TRBJ2-5,NA,17,TGTGCCAGCAGCCCCCCAGGGACGAGAACACCGCTAGAGACCCAGTACTTC,CASSPPGTRTPLETQYF
TRBV7-9,TRBD2,TRBJ2-1,NA,13,TGTGCCAGCAGCCCCAGACTAGCCAATGAGCAGTTCTTC,CASSPRLANEQFF
TRBV20-1,TRBD1,TRBJ1-1,many,15,TGCAGTGCTGAACCGTGGGACAGGGTCGACACTGAAGCTTTCTTT,CSAEPWDRVDTEAFF
TRBV20-1,NA,TRBJ2-2,NA,15,TGCAGTGCTACCCTTGCTGCGTCGGACACCGGGGAGCTGTTTTTT,CSATLAASDTGELFF